This T cell receptor beta chain was identified in a study of blood T cells in healthy people across ages. There are 16 residues in the CDR3. Germline V gene lookup returns CDR1 MDHEN and CDR2 SYDVKM. V was clipped by 7 bases and J by 4 bases; unmatched bases: 10. Combining a sample-barcoded 5' primer with a J-beta primer mix, a second PCR ran for roughly 6 to 12 cycles. TCRdb re-analysed the 5' RACE reads in MiXCR, keeping a single row per CDR3 protein. Among 650,000 to 800,000 distinct CDR3 sequences, approximately 52% were seen once, and the ten largest hold about 13%. The material sequenced was blood. This receptor was taken from a woman of 80 years or more in good health. The rearrangement uses TRBV28 and TRBJ2-3, with TRBD2 identical over 11 bases. The CDR3 sequence is CASTGRGLAGSDTQYF. Here the CDR3 DNA reads TGTGCCAGCACCGGCAGAGGACTAGCGGGTTCAGATACGCAGTATTTT.